One and the same sample provided the 6 T cell receptor beta chains below, sequenced in a study of blood T cell repertoires in COVID-19 (dated by TCRdb to the early 2020s). Library preparation employed the immunoSEQ multiplex PCR assay. What TCRdb holds here is the immuneACCESS table cut down to in-frame rearrangements. Part of the clones is not present; checked against another copy, under half of the missing clones reflect an unresolved V gene, and the others are unexplained. The sample records some 120,000 clones, about four fifths of which are singletons. The top ten constitute under 15% of the sample. The specimen sequenced was peripheral blood. Receptor source: a young woman who had recovered from COVID-19.

The chain carries TRBV9 and TRBJ1-3; D unresolved. Trimming removed 2 bases at V and 0 bases at J, with 9 bases between. Per germline, CDR1 SGDLS and CDR2 YYNGEE. The CDR3 runs 15 residues. CDR3 loop: CASSVDIYSGNTIYF. CDR3 sequence (DNA): TGTGCCAGCAGCGTCGACATATACTCTGGAAACACCATATATTTT.

The chain uses TRBV19 and TRBJ2-5; D might be TRBD1 (5 bases). The length of the CDR3 is 15 residues. V gave up 3 bases and J gave up 1 base, with 12 bases separating them. Germline CDR1 is LNHDA and CDR2 is SQIVND (reference sequence). The CDR3 nucleotides read TGTGCCAGTAGTATCCAGGGATGGGGCCAAGAGACCCAGTACTTC. Its protein is CASSIQGWGQETQYF.

The chain joins TRBV18 to TRBJ2-7; a weak D match, TRBD1 (6 bases). The germline gives CDR1 KGHSH, CDR2 LQKENI. Trimming removed 1 base at V and 3 bases at J, with 13 bases between. This CDR3 is built from 15 residues. The CDR3 here is CASSPLGATDYEQYF. CDR3 nucleotide sequence: TGTGCCAGCTCACCACTGGGGGCGACGGACTACGAGCAGTACTTC.

The chain carries TRBV29-1 and TRBJ2-7, with 8 nucleotides matching TRBD1. V gave up 7 bases and J gave up 6 bases; unmatched junction bases: 17. Germline CDR1 SQVTM, CDR2 ANQGSEA. The CDR3 loop spans 15 amino acids. Here the CDR3 reads CSARTGGSRFGEQYF. The CDR3 DNA is TGCAGCGCCCGAACAGGGGGAAGCAGATTTGGCGAGCAGTACTTC.

The chain is built from TRBV28 and TRBJ2-7, with 9 nucleotides matching TRBD1. Germline V gives CDR1 MDHEN, CDR2 SYDVKM. The ends lost 3 bases at V and 4 bases at J; junction bases unmatched: 7. This CDR3 spans 15 amino acids. Written as DNA, the CDR3 is TGTGCCAGCAGTTTGGGCCGGGACAGGGTGTACGAGCAGTACTTC. Encoded protein: CASSLGRDRVYEQYF.

The chain employs TRBV6-2 or TRBV6-3 and TRBJ1-2; no clear D. Trimming cost V 5 bases and J 7 bases, with 11 bases left between them. The CDR3 has 12 amino acids. Germline CDR1 and CDR2: MNHEY and SVGEGT. Here the CDR3 reads CASSQDYRGYTF. The CDR3 DNA reads TGTGCCAGCAGTCAGGATTATCGTGGCTACACCTTC.